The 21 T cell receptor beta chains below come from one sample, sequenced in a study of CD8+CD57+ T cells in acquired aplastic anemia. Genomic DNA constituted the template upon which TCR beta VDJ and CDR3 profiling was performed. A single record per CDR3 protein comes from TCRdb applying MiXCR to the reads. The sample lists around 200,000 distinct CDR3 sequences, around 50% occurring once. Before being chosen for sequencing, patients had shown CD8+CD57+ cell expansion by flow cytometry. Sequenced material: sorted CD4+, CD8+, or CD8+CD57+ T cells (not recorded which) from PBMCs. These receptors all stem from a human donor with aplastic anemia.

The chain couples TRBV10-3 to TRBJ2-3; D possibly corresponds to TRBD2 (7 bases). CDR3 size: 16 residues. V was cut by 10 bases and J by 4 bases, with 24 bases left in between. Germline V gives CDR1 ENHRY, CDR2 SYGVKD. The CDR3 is CATVGRDRGASDTQYF. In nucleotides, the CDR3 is TGTGCCACCGTAGGGAGGGACCGGGGGGCCTCAGATACGCAGTATTTT.

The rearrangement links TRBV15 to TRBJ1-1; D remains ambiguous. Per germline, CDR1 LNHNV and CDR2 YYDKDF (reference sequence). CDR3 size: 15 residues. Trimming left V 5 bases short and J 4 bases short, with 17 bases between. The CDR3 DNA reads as TGTGCCACCAGCCCTTTAAAGACTTTCTTCACTGAAGCTTTCTTT. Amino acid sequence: CATSPLKTFFTEAFF.

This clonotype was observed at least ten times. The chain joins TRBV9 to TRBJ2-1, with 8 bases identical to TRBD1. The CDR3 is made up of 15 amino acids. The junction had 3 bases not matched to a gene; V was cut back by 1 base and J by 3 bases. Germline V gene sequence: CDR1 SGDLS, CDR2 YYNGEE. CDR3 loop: CASSVSGQVYNEQFF. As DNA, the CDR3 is TGTGCCAGCAGCGTATCGGGACAGGTCTACAATGAGCAGTTCTTC. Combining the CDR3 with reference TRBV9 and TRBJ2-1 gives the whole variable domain DSGVTQTPKHLITATGQRVTLRCSPRSGDLSVYWYQQSLDQGLQFLIQYYNGEERAKGNILERFSAQQFPDLHSELNLSSLELGDSALYFCASSVSGQVYNEQFFGPGTRLTVL.

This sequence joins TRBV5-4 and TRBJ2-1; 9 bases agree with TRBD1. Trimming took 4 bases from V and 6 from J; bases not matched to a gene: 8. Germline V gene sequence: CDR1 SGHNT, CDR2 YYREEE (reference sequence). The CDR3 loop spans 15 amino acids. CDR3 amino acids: CASSITGGGFNEQFF. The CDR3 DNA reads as TGTGCCAGCAGCATAACAGGGGGCGGGTTCAATGAGCAGTTCTTC.

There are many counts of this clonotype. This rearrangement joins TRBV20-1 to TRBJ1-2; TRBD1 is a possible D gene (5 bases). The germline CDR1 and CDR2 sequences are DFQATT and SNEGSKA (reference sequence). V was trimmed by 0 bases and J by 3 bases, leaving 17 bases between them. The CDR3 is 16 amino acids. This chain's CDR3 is CSARDPGRGADYGYTF. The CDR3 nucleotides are TGCAGTGCTAGAGACCCGGGGAGGGGCGCGGACTATGGCTACACCTTC.

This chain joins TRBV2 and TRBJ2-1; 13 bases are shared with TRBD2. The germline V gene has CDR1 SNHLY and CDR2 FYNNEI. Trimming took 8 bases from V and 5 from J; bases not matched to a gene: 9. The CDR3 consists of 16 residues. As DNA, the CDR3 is TGTGCCAGCGGGCCGGGACTAGCGGGGTCCCACAATGAGCAGTTCTTC. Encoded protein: CASGPGLAGSHNEQFF. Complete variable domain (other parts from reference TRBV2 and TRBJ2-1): EPEVTQTPSHQVTQMGQEVILRCVPISNHLYFYWYRQILGQKVEFLVSFYNNEISEKSEIFDDQFSVERPDGSNFTLKIRSTKLEDSAMYFCASGPGLAGSHNEQFFGPGTRLTVL.

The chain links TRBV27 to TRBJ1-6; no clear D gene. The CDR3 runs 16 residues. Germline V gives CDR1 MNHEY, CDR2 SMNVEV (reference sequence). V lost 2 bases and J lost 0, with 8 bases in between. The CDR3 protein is CASSLTRSSYNSPLHF. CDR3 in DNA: TGTGCCAGCAGTTTAACGAGGAGCTCCTATAATTCACCCCTCCACTTT.

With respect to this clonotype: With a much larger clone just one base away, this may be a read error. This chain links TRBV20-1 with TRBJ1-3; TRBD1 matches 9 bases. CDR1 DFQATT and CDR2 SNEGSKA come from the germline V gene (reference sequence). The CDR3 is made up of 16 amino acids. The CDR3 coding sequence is TGCGGTGCTAGACCCGGGACAGGGCGGACTGGAAACACCATATATTTT. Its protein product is CGARPGTGRTGNTIYF.

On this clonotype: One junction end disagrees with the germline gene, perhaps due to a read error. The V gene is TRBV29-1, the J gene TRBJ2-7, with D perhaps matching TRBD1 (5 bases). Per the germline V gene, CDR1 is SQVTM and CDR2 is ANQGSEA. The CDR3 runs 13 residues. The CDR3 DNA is TGCAGCGTTGAGAGTACAGGTATTTACGAGCAGTGCTTC. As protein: CSVESTGIYEQCF.

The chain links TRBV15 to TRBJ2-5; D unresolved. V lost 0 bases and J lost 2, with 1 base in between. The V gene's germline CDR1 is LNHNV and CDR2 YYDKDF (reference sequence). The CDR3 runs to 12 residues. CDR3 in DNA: TGTGCCACCAGCAGAGATCAAGAGACCCAGTACTTC. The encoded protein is CATSRDQETQYF.

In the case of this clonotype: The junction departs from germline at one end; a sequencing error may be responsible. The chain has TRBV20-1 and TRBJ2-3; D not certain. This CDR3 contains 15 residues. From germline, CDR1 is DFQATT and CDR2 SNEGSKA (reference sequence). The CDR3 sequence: CGAGSVGTSTDTQYF. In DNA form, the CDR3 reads TGCGGTGCTGGATCGGTCGGTACTAGCACAGATACGCAGTATTTT.

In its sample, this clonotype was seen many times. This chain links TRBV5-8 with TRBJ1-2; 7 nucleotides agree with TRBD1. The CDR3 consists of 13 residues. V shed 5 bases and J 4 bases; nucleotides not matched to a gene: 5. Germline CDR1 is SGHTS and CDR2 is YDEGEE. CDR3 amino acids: CASREQGSYGYTF. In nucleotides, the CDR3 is TGTGCCAGCAGGGAACAGGGGTCCTATGGCTACACCTTC.

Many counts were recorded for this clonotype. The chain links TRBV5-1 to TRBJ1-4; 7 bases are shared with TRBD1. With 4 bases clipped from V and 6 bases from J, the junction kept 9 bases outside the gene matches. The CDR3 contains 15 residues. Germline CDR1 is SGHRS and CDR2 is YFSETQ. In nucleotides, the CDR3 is TGCGCCAGCAGCCTCTTGGCAGGGGGTGATGAAAAACTGTTTTTT. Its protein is CASSLLAGGDEKLFF.

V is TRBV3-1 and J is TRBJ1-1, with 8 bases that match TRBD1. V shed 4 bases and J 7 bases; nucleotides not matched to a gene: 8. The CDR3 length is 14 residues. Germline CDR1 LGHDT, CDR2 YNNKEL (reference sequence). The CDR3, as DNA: TGTGCCAGCAGCCGGACAGGGCCCTTACTTGAAGCTTTCTTT. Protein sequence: CASSRTGPLLEAFF.

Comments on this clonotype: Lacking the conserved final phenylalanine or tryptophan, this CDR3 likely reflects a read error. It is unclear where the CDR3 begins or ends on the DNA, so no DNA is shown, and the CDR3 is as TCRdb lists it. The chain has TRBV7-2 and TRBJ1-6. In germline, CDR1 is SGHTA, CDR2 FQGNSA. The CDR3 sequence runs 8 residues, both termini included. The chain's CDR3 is CASSPNLT.

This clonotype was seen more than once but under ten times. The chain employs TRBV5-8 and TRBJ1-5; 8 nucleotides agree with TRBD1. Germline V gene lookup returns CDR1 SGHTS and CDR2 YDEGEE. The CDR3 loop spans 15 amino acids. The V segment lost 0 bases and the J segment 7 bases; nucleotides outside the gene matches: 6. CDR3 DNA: TGTGCCAGCAGCTTGGACGGGACAGGTATACAGCCCCAGCATTTT. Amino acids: CASSLDGTGIQPQHF.

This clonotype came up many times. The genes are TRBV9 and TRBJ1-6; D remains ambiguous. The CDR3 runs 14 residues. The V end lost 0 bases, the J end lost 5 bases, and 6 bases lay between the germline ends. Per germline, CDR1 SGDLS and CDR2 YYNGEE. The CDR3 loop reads CASSVAGDNSPLHF. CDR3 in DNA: TGTGCCAGCAGCGTAGCCGGGGATAATTCACCCCTCCACTTT.

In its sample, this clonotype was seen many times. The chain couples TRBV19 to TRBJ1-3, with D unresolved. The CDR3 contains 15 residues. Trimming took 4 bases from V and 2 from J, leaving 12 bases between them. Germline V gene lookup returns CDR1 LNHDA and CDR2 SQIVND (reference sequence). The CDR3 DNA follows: TGTGCCAGTAGTAGCGTCCTGGGTACTGGAAACACCATATATTTT. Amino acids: CASSSVLGTGNTIYF.

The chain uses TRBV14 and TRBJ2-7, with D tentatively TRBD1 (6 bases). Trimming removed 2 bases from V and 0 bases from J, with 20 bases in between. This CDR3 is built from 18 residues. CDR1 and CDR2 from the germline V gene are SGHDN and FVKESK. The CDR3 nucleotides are TGTGCCAGCAGCCAACATACAGGGAGTAGTACGAGCTCCTACGAGCAGTACTTC. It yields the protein CASSQHTGSSTSSYEQYF.

The CDR3, as DNA: TGTGCCAGCAGCCGGGATGAGCAGTTCTTC. It yields the protein CASSRDEQFF. The chain carries TRBV7-2 and TRBJ2-1; unclear D gene. Trimming removed 5 bases from V and 8 bases from J, with 4 bases in between. Germline CDR1 reads SGHTA; CDR2 reads FQGNSA. CDR3 length: 10 residues. The variable domain in full, with the rest retrieved from reference TRBV7-2 and TRBJ2-1, is GAGVSQSPSNKVTEKGKDVELRCDPISGHTALYWYRQSLGQGLEFLIYFQGNSAPDKSGLPSDRFSAERTGGSVSTLTIQRTQQEDSAVYLCASSRDEQFFGPGTRLTVL.

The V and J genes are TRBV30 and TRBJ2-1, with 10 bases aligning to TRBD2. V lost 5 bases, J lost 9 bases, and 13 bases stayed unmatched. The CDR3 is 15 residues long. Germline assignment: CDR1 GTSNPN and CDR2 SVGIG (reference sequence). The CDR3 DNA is TGTGCCTGGGCCCCGGGAAGCGGGGGGGCCCGTGAGCAGTTCTTC. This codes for CAWAPGSGGAREQFF.